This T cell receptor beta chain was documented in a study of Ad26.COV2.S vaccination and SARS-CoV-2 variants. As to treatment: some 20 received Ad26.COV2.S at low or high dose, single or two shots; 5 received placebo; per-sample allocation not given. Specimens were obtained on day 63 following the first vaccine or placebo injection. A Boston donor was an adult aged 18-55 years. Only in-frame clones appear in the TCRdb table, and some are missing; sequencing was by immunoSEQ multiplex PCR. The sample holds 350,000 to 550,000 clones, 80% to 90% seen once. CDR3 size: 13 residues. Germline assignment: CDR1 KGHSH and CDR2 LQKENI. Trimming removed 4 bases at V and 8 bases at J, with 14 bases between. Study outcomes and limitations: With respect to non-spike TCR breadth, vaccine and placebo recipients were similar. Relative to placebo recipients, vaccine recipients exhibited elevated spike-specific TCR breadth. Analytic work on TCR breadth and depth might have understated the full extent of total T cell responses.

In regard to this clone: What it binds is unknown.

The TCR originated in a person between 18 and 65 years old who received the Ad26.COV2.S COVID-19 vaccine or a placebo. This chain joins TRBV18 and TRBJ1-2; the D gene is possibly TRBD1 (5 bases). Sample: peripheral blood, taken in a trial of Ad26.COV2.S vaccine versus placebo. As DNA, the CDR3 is TGTGCCAGCTCACTTGGGGGTGCGCCGGGCTACACCTTC. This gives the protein CASSLGGAPGYTF.